The sequence of this T cell receptor beta chain was determined in a study of blood T cell repertoires in COVID-19. Overall study: PBMCs, B-cell-depleted T cells, or T cells provided the cDNA or gDNA that made up the material.

Authors' data handling: The authors estimated nucleated cell counts from reference gene primer amplification. TCRdb's table, derived via immunoSEQ multiplex PCR, lists solely in-frame clones and lacks some. Clone size and V and J calls were adopted from that table, with D and trimming inferred from the DNA. This table has around 280,000 clones, 85% appearing once. Trimming left V 6 bases short and J 9 bases short, with 15 bases between. This CDR3 comprises 14 residues. Germline V lookup: CDR1 MNHEY, CDR2 SMNVEV (reference sequence). This clone appeared a few times. The rearrangement joins TRBV27 to TRBJ1-6; D possibly corresponds to TRBD1 (6 bases). The clonotype was recovered from a woman aged 45-59 years with active or convalescent COVID-19. Sequencing input: peripheral blood. The CDR3 here is CASSPFGDISPLHF. The DNA for the CDR3 is TGTGCCAGCAGCCCCTTCGGGGACATTTCACCCCTCCACTTT.